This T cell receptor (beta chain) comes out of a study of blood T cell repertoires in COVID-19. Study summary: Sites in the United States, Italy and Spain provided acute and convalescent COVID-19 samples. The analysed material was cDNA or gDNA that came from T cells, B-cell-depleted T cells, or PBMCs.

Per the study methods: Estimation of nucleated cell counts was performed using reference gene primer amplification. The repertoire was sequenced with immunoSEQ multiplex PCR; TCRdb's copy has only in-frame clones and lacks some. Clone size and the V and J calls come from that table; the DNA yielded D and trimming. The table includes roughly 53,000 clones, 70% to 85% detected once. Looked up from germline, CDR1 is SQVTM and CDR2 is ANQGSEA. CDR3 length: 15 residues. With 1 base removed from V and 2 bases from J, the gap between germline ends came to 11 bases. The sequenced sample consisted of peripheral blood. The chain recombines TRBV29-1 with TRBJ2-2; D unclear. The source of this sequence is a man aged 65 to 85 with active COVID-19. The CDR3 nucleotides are TGCAGCGTTGAAGTCGAAGACAAAAACACCGGGGAGCTGTTTTTT. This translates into CSVEVEDKNTGELFF.